This TCR beta chain was sequenced in a study of T-cell reconstitution after alpha-beta-depleted transplantation in children. Points from the study as a whole: Day-60 TCRbeta diversity that was high in some patients was derived from surviving recipient T cells and thymic progenitors. Reports say that about two months after transplant, the alpha-beta T cells came out of several hundred graft clones that had expanded. Diversity and T-cell counts at one year after transplant derived mostly from new T cells.

From germline, CDR1 is MNHEY and CDR2 SVGAGI. CDR3 length equals 16 residues. V trimming: 1 base; J trimming: 1 base; junction bases outside the gene matches: 0. A word on this clonotype: Its cognate antigen is unknown.

The TCRbeta library was prepared with unique molecular identifiers. TCRdb called the PCR reads again in MiXCR, with one record for every CDR3 protein. The sample lists approximately 120,000 distinct CDR3 sequences, roughly 9.7% occurring once. Sequenced here: PBMCs, mostly from graft donor cells, sampled 180 days after TCRalphabeta/CD19-depleted stem cell transplant. The rearrangement uses TRBV6-5 and TRBJ2-6; 8 bases line up with TRBD1. The source of this sequence is a girl under two years old who had a stem cell transplant for combined immunodeficiency, so the T cells may come from the graft donor. CDR3 residues: CASSYWTGSGANVLTF. DNA of the CDR3: TGTGCCAGCAGTTACTGGACAGGGTCTGGGGCCAACGTCCTGACTTTC.